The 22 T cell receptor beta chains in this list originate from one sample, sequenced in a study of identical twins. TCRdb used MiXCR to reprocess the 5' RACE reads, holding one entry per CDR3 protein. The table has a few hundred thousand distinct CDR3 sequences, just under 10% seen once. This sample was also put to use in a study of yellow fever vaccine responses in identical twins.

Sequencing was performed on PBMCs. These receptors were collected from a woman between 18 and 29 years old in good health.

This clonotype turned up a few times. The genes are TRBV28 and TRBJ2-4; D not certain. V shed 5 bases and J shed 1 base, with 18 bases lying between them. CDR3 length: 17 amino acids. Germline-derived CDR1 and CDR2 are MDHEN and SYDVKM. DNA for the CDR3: TGTGCCAGCAGTCCGTCGGGCCTTGACATGGCCAAAAACATTCAGTACTTC. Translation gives CASSPSGLDMAKNIQYF.

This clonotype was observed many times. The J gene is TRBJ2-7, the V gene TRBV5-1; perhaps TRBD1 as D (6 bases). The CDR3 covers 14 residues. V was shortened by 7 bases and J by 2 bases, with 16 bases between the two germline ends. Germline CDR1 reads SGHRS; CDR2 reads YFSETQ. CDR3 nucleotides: TGCGCCAGCCGGTCCTGGTGGGACACCTACGAGCAGTACTTC. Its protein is CASRSWWDTYEQYF.

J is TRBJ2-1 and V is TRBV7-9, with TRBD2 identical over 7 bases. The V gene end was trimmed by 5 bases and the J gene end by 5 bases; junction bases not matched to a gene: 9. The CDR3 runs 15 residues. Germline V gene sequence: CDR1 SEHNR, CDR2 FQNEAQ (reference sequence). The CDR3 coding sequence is TGTGCCAGCAGCCCCGGACCGGGAGGTAACAATGAGCAGTTCTTC. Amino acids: CASSPGPGGNNEQFF.

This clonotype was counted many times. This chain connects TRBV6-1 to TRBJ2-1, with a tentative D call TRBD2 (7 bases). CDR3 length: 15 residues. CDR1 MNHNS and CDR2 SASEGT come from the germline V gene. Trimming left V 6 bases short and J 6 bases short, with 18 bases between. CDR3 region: CASRKPGGRGNEQFF. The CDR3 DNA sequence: TGTGCCAGCAGAAAACCCGGGGGGCGGGGCAATGAGCAGTTCTTC.

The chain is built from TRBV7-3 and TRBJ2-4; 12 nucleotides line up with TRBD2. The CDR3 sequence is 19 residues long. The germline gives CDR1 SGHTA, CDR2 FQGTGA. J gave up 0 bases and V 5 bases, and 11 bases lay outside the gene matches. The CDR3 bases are TGTGCCAGCAGCCCAACAACTAGCGGGGGGACTCTAGCCAAAAACATTCAGTACTTC. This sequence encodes CASSPTTSGGTLAKNIQYF.

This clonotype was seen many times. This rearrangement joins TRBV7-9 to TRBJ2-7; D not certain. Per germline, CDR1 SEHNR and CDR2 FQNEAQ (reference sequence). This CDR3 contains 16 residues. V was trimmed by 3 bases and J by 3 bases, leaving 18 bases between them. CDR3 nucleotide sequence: TGTGCCAGCAGCTTCCCAGAAGGACGGCTGAACTACGAGCAGTACTTC. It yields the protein CASSFPEGRLNYEQYF.

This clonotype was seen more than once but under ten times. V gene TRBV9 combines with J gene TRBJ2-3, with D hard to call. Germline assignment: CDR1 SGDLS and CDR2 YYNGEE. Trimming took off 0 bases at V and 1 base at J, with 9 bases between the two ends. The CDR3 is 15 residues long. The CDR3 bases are TGTGCCAGCAGCGTAGACCCAGGCGGCACAGATACGCAGTATTTT. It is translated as CASSVDPGGTDTQYF.

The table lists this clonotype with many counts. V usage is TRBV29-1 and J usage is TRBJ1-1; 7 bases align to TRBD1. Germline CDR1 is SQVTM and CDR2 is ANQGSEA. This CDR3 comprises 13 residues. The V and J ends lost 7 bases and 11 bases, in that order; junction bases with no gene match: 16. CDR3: CSGQKQGGMEAFF. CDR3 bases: TGCAGCGGCCAGAAGCAAGGGGGCATGGAGGCTTTCTTT. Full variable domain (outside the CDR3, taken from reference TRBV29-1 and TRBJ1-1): SAVISQKPSRDICQRGTSLTIQCQVDSQVTMMFWYRQQPGQSLTLIATANQGSEATYESGFVIDKFPISRPNLTFSTLTVSNMSPEDSSIYLCSGQKQGGMEAFFGQGTRLTVV.

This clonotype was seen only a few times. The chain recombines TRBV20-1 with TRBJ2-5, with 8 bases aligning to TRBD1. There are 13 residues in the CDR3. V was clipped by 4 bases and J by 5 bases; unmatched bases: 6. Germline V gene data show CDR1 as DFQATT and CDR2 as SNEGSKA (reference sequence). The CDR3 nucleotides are TGCAGTGCTACTCGACAGGGGACGGAGACCCAGTACTTC. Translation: CSATRQGTETQYF.

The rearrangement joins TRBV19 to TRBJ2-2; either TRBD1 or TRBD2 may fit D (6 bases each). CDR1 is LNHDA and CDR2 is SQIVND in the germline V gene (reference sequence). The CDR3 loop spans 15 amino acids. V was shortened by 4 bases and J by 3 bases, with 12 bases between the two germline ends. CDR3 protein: CASSTRGRDTGELFF. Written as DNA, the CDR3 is TGTGCCAGTAGTACCCGGGGGCGGGACACCGGGGAGCTGTTTTTT.

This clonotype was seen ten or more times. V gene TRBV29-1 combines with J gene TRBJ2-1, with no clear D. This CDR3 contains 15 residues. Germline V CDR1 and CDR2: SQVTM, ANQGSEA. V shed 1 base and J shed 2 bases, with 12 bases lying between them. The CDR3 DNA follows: TGCAGCGTTGAAGGTTGGAGTAAAACCTACAATGAGCAGTTCTTC. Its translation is CSVEGWSKTYNEQFF.

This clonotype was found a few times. Here the CDR3 reads CASSRRLAASYEQYF. The CDR3 nucleotides are TGTGCCAGCAGCCGGAGACTAGCTGCATCCTACGAGCAGTACTTC. This rearrangement joins TRBV3-1 to TRBJ2-7; TRBD2 aligns across 7 bases. V dropped 4 bases and J dropped 1; count of bases not matched to a gene: 7. There are 15 residues in the CDR3. Germline values: CDR1 LGHDT, CDR2 YNNKEL (reference sequence).

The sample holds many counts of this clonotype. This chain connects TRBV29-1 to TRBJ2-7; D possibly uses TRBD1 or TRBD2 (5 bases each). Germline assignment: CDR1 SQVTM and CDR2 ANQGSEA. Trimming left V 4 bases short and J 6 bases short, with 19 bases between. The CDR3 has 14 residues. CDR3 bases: TGCAGCGTTGTCCTCGGGACCCCCTTTGGCGAGCAGTACTTC. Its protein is CSVVLGTPFGEQYF.

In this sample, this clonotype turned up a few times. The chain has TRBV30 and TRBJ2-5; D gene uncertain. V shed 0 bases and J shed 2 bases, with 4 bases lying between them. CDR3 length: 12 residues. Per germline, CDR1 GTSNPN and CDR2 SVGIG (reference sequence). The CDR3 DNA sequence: TGTGCCTGGAGTGTCTCACAAGAGACCCAGTACTTC. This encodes CAWSVSQETQYF.

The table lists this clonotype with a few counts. Here the CDR3 DNA reads TGTGCCAGCTCACCTTCGCCGGAGTCCGTACAAGATACGCAGTATTTT. Translation gives CASSPSPESVQDTQYF. The chain employs TRBV18 and TRBJ2-3; D is uncertain. CDR1 and CDR2 from the germline V gene are KGHSH and LQKENI. The CDR3 has 16 amino acids. Trimming pared 3 bases from V and 5 bases from J, leaving 18 bases between.

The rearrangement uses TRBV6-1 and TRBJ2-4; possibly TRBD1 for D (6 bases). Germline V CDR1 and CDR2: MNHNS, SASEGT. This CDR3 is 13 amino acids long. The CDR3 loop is CASGVGQKNIQYF. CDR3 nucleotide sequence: TGTGCTTCAGGGGTGGGGCAGAAAAACATTCAGTACTTC.

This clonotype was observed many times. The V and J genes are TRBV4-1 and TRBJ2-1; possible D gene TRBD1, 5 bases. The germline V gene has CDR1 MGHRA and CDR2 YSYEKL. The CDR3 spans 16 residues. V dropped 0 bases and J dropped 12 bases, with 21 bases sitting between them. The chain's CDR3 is CASSQESLPGLQGQFF. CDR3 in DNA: TGCGCCAGCAGCCAAGAATCGCTACCGGGTCTTCAGGGGCAGTTCTTC.

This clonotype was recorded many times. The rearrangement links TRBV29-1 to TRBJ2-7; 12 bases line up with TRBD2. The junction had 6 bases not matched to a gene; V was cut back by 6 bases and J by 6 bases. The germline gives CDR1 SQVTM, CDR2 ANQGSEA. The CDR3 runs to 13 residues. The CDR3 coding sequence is TGCAGCGTCCCTGGACTAGCGGGACGCGAGCAGTACTTC. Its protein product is CSVPGLAGREQYF.

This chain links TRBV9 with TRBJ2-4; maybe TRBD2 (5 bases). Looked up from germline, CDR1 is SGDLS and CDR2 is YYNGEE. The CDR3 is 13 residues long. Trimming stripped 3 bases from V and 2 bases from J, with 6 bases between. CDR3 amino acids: CASSASTKNIQYF. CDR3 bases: TGTGCCAGCAGCGCTAGCACCAAAAACATTCAGTACTTC.

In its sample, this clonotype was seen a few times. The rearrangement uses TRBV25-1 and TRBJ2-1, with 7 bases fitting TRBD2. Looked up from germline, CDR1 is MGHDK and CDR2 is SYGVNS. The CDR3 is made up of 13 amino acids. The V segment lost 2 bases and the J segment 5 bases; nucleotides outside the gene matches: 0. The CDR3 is CASSETSDNEQFF. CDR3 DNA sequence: TGTGCCAGCAGTGAAACTAGCGACAATGAGCAGTTCTTC.

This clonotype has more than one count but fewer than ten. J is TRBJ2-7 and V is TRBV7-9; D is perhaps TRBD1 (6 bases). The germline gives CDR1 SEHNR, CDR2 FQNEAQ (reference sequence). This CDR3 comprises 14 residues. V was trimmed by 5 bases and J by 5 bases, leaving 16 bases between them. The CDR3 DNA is TGTGCCAGCAGCCATGGGGGCCCCTGGGACGAGCAGTACTTC. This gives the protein CASSHGGPWDEQYF.

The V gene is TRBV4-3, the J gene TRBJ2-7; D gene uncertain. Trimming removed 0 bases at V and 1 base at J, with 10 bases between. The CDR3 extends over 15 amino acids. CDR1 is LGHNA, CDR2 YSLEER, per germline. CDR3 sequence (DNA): TGCGCCAGCAGCCAAGATTGGAGCCCTTCCTACGAGCAGTACTTC. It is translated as CASSQDWSPSYEQYF.